This T cell receptor (beta chain) appears in the sequencing data of a study of OX40 agonist ivuxolimab in advanced cancers. Study information: Ivuxolimab, which patients received intravenously every 2 weeks, was dosed at 0.01 to 10 mg/kg.

Study-level results: Partial responders treated at 0.1-3.0 mg/kg exhibited clonal expansion among the lowest measured.

A word on this clone: The target antigen is unknown.

Trimming left V 1 base short and J 5 bases short, with 6 bases between. The CDR3 length is 12 residues. The germline CDR1 and CDR2 sequences are SGHVS and FQNEAQ. Here immunoSEQ multiplex PCR was the method, and the copy in TCRdb shows in-frame clones only, minus some. The sample carries some 60,000 clones, nearly 90% recorded once. With autoimmune disease history or systemic immunosuppression, patients were excluded. Blood specimens came from baseline, cycle 4 day 1, and cycle 7 day 1. Sample: CD4+ or CD8+ T cells sorted from blood, taken in a trial of the OX40 agonist ivuxolimab. This sequence joins TRBV7-8 and TRBJ2-7; the D gene is possibly TRBD2 (5 bases). The receptor was isolated from an adult with an advanced solid tumor such as melanoma, head and neck, liver or kidney cancer. The CDR3 loop is CASSLGRNEQYF. As DNA, the CDR3 is TGTGCCAGCAGCTTAGGGAGGAACGAGCAGTACTTC.